What follows are 20 T cell receptor beta chains derived from one specimen sequenced in a study of blood T cell repertoires in COVID-19. Sequenced by immunoSEQ multiplex PCR; TCRdb stores in-frame clones only, minus some. The sample lists roughly 94,000 clones; roughly 88% were seen once. The material sequenced was peripheral blood. These receptors all come from a man aged 55 to 69 with acute or convalescent COVID-19.

The chain carries TRBV7-2 and TRBJ1-1; the match to TRBD1 covers 9 bases. Per germline, CDR1 SGHTA and CDR2 FQGNSA. This CDR3 region has 14 residues. V shed 5 bases, J shed 4 bases, and the junction held 5 bases outside the gene matches. Here the CDR3 reads CASSQQGAITEAFF. The CDR3, as DNA: TGTGCCAGCAGCCAACAGGGGGCGATCACTGAAGCTTTCTTT.

This clone appeared a few times. The V call is TRBV7-2, the J call TRBJ1-5; tentative D call: TRBD1 (5 bases). The CDR3 covers 16 residues. Trimming shortened V by 1 base and J by 0 bases, and 10 bases separated the two germline ends. Germline loops: CDR1 SGHTA, CDR2 FQGNSA. Written as DNA, the CDR3 is TGTGCCAGCAGCTTAGTTCCAGGGAATAGCAATCAGCCCCAGCATTTT. It yields the protein CASSLVPGNSNQPQHF.

This clone was seen a few times. The chain joins TRBV5-5 to TRBJ1-2, with TRBD1 matching 7 bases. The CDR3 consists of 14 residues. Trimming at V came to 4 bases and at J to 2 bases, leaving 5 bases not matched to a gene. Germline V gene data show CDR1 as SGHKS and CDR2 as YYEKEE (reference sequence). In DNA, the CDR3 is TGTGCCAGCAGCCTCAAACAGGGGAACTATGGCTACACCTTC. Translation: CASSLKQGNYGYTF.

This clone was detected only a few times. CDR3: CASSPRGQGATNEKLFF. The CDR3 DNA sequence: TGTGCCAGCAGCCCTAGGGGGCAGGGGGCAACTAATGAAAAACTGTTTTTT. This chain connects TRBV7-2 to TRBJ1-4; 7 nucleotides agree with TRBD1. Germline assignment: CDR1 SGHTA and CDR2 FQGNSA. Germline trimming cut 5 bases from V and 0 bases from J; bases unmatched to any gene: 9. This CDR3 contains 17 residues.

V gene TRBV5-1 combines with J gene TRBJ2-1, with TRBD2 identical over 7 bases. Germline V gene data show CDR1 as SGHRS and CDR2 as YFSETQ. The CDR3 is 14 amino acids. With V trimmed by 1 base and J by 2 bases, 0 bases remained unmatched. Written as DNA, the CDR3 is TGCGCCAGCAGCTTGCGGGGGGCCTACAATGAGCAGTTCTTC. This translates into CASSLRGAYNEQFF.

A few counts support this clone. The chain links TRBV2 to TRBJ1-5; perhaps TRBD1 as D (6 bases). V was cut by 0 bases and J by 6 bases, with 12 bases left in between. CDR1 and CDR2 (germline): SNHLY, FYNNEI. The CDR3 extends over 15 amino acids. CDR3 protein: CASSEARGAVQPQHF. As DNA, the CDR3 is TGTGCCAGCAGTGAAGCCCGGGGGGCGGTTCAGCCCCAGCATTTT.

The chain employs TRBV7-9 and TRBJ1-1; TRBD1 agrees at 7 bases. V was clipped by 5 bases and J by 1 base; unmatched bases: 13. Germline assignment: CDR1 SEHNR and CDR2 FQNEAQ (reference sequence). CDR3 length: 17 residues. Here the CDR3 DNA reads TGTGCCAGCAGCCCGCGCGACAGGGCGAGGGAGAACACTGAAGCTTTCTTT. Encoded protein: CASSPRDRARENTEAFF.

V and J are TRBV2 and TRBJ2-5, with 8 bases that match TRBD1. Germline V lookup: CDR1 SNHLY, CDR2 FYNNEI. This CDR3 has 15 residues. The ends lost 5 bases at V and 5 bases at J; junction bases unmatched: 10. CDR3 in amino acids: CASSSNRGVRETQYF. The CDR3, as DNA: TGTGCCAGCAGTTCTAACAGGGGGGTCCGTGAGACCCAGTACTTC.

The rearrangement links TRBV7-8 to TRBJ2-5, with D hard to call. Germline V gene sequence: CDR1 SGHVS, CDR2 FQNEAQ. The CDR3 is made up of 13 amino acids. Trimming pared 8 bases from V and 2 bases from J, leaving 12 bases between. CDR3: CASLLSRQETQYF. CDR3 sequence (DNA): TGTGCCAGCCTACTTAGCCGGCAAGAGACCCAGTACTTC.

The rearrangement joins TRBV5-5 to TRBJ2-5; 8 bases line up with TRBD1. The germline V gene encodes CDR1 SGHKS and CDR2 YYEKEE (reference sequence). The junction had 7 bases not matched to a gene; V was cut back by 1 base and J by 5 bases. CDR3 length equals 15 residues. Here the CDR3 DNA reads TGTGCCAGCAGCTTGCAGGGGGCGCGAACGGAGACCCAGTACTTC. This gives the protein CASSLQGARTETQYF.

The rearrangement links TRBV5-1 to TRBJ1-6; D unresolved. The CDR3 extends over 17 amino acids. V lost 4 bases, J lost 9 bases, and 23 bases lay in between. Germline V CDR1 and CDR2: SGHRS, YFSETQ. The CDR3 DNA sequence: TGCGCCAGCAGCACCCGTCCCGGGTCCCCGTACGGTTCACCCCTCCACTTT. Translation: CASSTRPGSPYGSPLHF.

The V and J genes are TRBV18 and TRBJ1-6; D may be TRBD1 (6 bases). Germline assignment: CDR1 KGHSH and CDR2 LQKENI. This CDR3 contains 14 residues. V lost 4 bases, J lost 10 bases, and 14 bases lay in between. CDR3 coding DNA: TGTGCCAGCTCACAAGCTCGGACAGACTCACCCCTCCACTTT. It is translated as CASSQARTDSPLHF.

CDR3 region: CSVVGTGDISNTEAFF. The DNA of the CDR3 is TGCAGCGTTGTGGGGACAGGGGACATTTCTAACACTGAAGCTTTCTTT. The V gene is TRBV29-1, the J gene TRBJ1-1; 10 bases align to TRBD1. Trimming took 4 bases from V and 2 from J; bases not matched to a gene: 10. The CDR3 consists of 16 residues. Germline assignment: CDR1 SQVTM and CDR2 ANQGSEA. The entire variable domain, with the rest obtained from reference TRBV29-1 and TRBJ1-1, is as follows: SAVISQKPSRDICQRGTSLTIQCQVDSQVTMMFWYRQQPGQSLTLIATANQGSEATYESGFVIDKFPISRPNLTFSTLTVSNMSPEDSSIYLCSVVGTGDISNTEAFFGQGTRLTVV.

The rearrangement joins TRBV3-1 (or the pseudogene TRBV3-2) to TRBJ1-6; TRBD1 agrees at 8 bases. This CDR3 spans 22 amino acids. Germline loops: CDR1 LGHDT, CDR2 YNNKEL (reference sequence). V shed 0 bases, J shed 1 base, and the junction held 17 bases outside the gene matches. CDR3 sequence reads: CASSQDKGRGPTFWSYNSPLHF. CDR3 DNA: TGTGCCAGCAGCCAAGATAAGGGCAGGGGGCCGACCTTTTGGTCCTATAATTCACCCCTCCACTTT.

This chain uses TRBV6-6 with TRBJ1-1; 10 bases are a match to TRBD1. Germline-derived CDR1 and CDR2 are MNHNY and SVGAGI (reference sequence). The junction had 8 bases not matched to a gene; V was cut back by 5 bases and J by 11 bases. The CDR3 length is 13 residues. The CDR3 is CASSRIGQGEAFF. For the CDR3, the DNA is TGTGCCAGCAGTAGGATTGGACAGGGGGAGGCTTTCTTT.

V usage is TRBV19 and J usage is TRBJ1-1; D is uncertain. This CDR3 spans 15 amino acids. Trimming took off 1 base at V and 1 base at J, with 10 bases between the two ends. The germline CDR1 and CDR2 sequences are LNHDA and SQIVND (reference sequence). CDR3 sequence: CASSIGGGSNTEAFF. The CDR3 DNA reads TGTGCCAGTAGTATAGGGGGAGGCTCGAACACTGAAGCTTTCTTT.

The chain has TRBV27 and TRBJ2-2; D ambiguous. V shed 2 bases and J shed 3 bases, with 7 bases lying between them. There are 14 residues in the CDR3. The germline CDR1 and CDR2 sequences are MNHEY and SMNVEV (reference sequence). CDR3 nucleotide sequence: TGTGCCAGCAGTTTAACCAGATACACCGGGGAGCTGTTTTTT. Residues: CASSLTRYTGELFF.

The chain joins TRBV20-1 to TRBJ2-7, with D possibly being TRBD2 (5 bases). Per the germline V gene, CDR1 is DFQATT and CDR2 is SNEGSKA (reference sequence). This CDR3 is built from 12 residues. Trimming took 3 bases from V and 2 from J, leaving 8 bases between them. In DNA form, the CDR3 reads TGCAGTGCTAGTGCGGGTCCCTACGAGCAGTACTTC. Its translation is CSASAGPYEQYF.

J is TRBJ1-1 and V is TRBV5-5; tentative D call: TRBD1 (6 bases). The V gene lost 4 bases and the J gene lost 10 bases, with 20 bases spanning the gap. CDR1 is SGHKS, CDR2 YYEKEE, per germline (reference sequence). This CDR3 comprises 14 residues. In DNA form, the CDR3 reads TGTGCCAGCAGCGTAATGGGACAACTGGCAGGAGCTTTCTTT. As protein: CASSVMGQLAGAFF.

This clone was observed a single time. This chain connects TRBV7-2 to TRBJ2-5, with D possibly matching TRBD2 (7 bases). V lost 1 base to trimming and J lost 5 bases, with 11 bases between them. Germline CDR1 is SGHTA and CDR2 is FQGNSA. The CDR3 has 14 residues. CDR3 in DNA: TGTGCCAGCAGCTTAGGAGGGGGGGCTGAGACCCAGTACTTC. It is translated as CASSLGGGAETQYF.